The rows below give T cell receptor beta chains drawn from one sample of a study of technical replicates of blood from a handful of donors. Using immunoSEQ multiplex PCR, the repertoire was profiled, and TCRdb retains in-frame clones only, with some absent. The data contain tens of thousands of clones, more than 95% of them singletons. The sequencing sample was made of T cells isolated from PBMCs. These receptors all stem from a human donor in good health. The CDR3 runs from the conserved cysteine through the conserved F or W. A D gene is named only where the DNA matches it firmly. Clone size is shown for a subset of rows, as once, few, many or a class of expanded clone.

TRBV19	TRBJ2-2	-	TRBD1	TGTGCCAGTACCTTGGACAGGGGTATCCCCGGGGAGCTGTTTTTT	CASTLDRGIPGELFF
TRBV5-1	TRBJ1-4	-	-	TGCGCCAGCAGCTTACAGGGATTAGGGGAAAAACTGTTTTTT	CASSLQGLGEKLFF
TRBV30	TRBJ2-1	-	TRBD1	TGTGCCTGGGGGGGACAGGGGGGAGATGAGCAGTTCTTC	CAWGGQGGDEQFF
TRBV9	TRBJ1-1	-	-	TGTGCCAGCACAACATCGGGGGTGACTGAAGCTTTCTTT	CASTTSGVTEAFF
TRBV19	TRBJ2-5	-	-	TGTGCCAGTAGTATGTCCGTTGAGGAGACCCAGTACTTC	CASSMSVEETQYF
TRBV6-1	TRBJ1-1	-	-	TGTGCCAGCAGTGAATTGTCAGGGGCCGCTGAAGCTTTCTTT	CASSELSGAAEAFF
TRBV5-3	TRBJ2-6	-	-	TGTGCCAGAAGATTCCAGGGCTCTGGGGCCAACGTCCTGACTTTC	CARRFQGSGANVLTF
TRBV25-1	TRBJ2-1	-	-	TGTGCCAGCAGTGAATATGGACTCGGGGAGCAGTTCTTC	CASSEYGLGEQFF
TRBV6-1	TRBJ2-3	-	-	TGTGCCAGCAGTCGGACCTCGGGGGCAGATACGCAGTATTTT	CASSRTSGADTQYF
TRBV30	TRBJ2-3	-	TRBD1	TGTGCCTGGAGTCTAGGACAGGAATATAACACAGATACGCAGTATTTT	CAWSLGQEYNTDTQYF
TRBV14	TRBJ1-4	-	TRBD1	TGTGCCAGCAGCCAAGACGACAGGGGGCAACTGTTTTTT	CASSQDDRGQLFF
TRBV6-1	TRBJ2-2	-	-	TGTGCCAGCAGTGGATCCCGAGAGGGTGAGACCGGGGAGCTGTTTTTT	CASSGSREGETGELFF
TRBV7-8	TRBJ1-4	once	-	TGTGCCAGCAGCTTCGGGGGAACGACTAATGAAAAACTGTTTTTT	CASSFGGTTNEKLFF
TRBV2	TRBJ1-3	-	-	TGTGCCAGCACCCCGCTAGACTCTGGAAACACCATATATTTT	CASTPLDSGNTIYF
TRBV28	TRBJ2-7	-	TRBD2	TGTGCCAGCAGTTTTTCGACTAGCGGTACCTACGAGCAGTACTTC	CASSFSTSGTYEQYF
TRBV4-1	TRBJ1-5	-	TRBD1	TGCGCCAGCAGCCAAGATCCGCCAGGGGGTCATCAGCCCCAGCATTTT	CASSQDPPGGHQPQHF
TRBV2	TRBJ2-7	-	-	TGTGCCAGCGGAGGACTCTCCTACGAGCAGTACTTC	CASGGLSYEQYF
TRBV6-1	TRBJ1-2	-	-	TGTGCCAGCAGTGAAAGGGGCAGGGGCGCGAAATGCACCTTC	CASSERGRGAKCTF
TRBV18	TRBJ2-4	-	-	TGTGCCAGCTCACCACGGCGGGTTTTCAGCATTCAGTACTTC	CASSPRRVFSIQYF
TRBV6-5	TRBJ1-3	once	TRBD1	TGTGCCAGCAGGGGGACAGCCGGAAACACCATATATTTT	CASRGTAGNTIYF